Below, 22 T cell receptor beta chains from the same sample are listed, as sequenced in a study of blood T cell repertoires in COVID-19. Sequenced by immunoSEQ multiplex PCR; TCRdb stores in-frame clones only, minus some. This table holds roughly 330,000 clones, 87% found once. Sequencing was done on a sample of peripheral blood. Every receptor here comes from a man under 40 with COVID-19, enrolled during active disease.

The J gene is TRBJ2-1, the V gene TRBV7-9; 10 bases match TRBD1. Germline V gene sequence: CDR1 SEHNR, CDR2 FQNEAQ (reference sequence). This CDR3 contains 15 residues. V lost 5 bases to trimming and J lost 3 bases; unmatched junction nucleotides: 4. CDR3 sequence: CASSLDRGLYNEQFF. In DNA, the CDR3 is TGTGCCAGCAGCCTCGACAGGGGGCTCTACAATGAGCAGTTCTTC.

The chain carries TRBV5-1 and TRBJ2-2; D is perhaps TRBD1 (5 bases). V was pared by 4 bases and J by 0 bases, with 10 bases between. The CDR3 totals 15 residues. Germline V lookup: CDR1 SGHRS, CDR2 YFSETQ. In DNA form, the CDR3 reads TGCGCCAGCAGCCAGGACACTCCGAACACCGGGGAGCTGTTTTTT. Amino acids: CASSQDTPNTGELFF.

This chain links TRBV7-2 with TRBJ2-7; 12 bases match TRBD2. Germline loops: CDR1 SGHTA, CDR2 FQGNSA. Trimming cost V 5 bases and J 0 bases; bases outside gene matches: 5. The CDR3 has 16 amino acids. The chain's CDR3 is CASSPSGGAGSYEQYF. CDR3 nucleotide sequence: TGTGCCAGCAGCCCTAGCGGGGGGGCGGGCTCCTACGAGCAGTACTTC.

On this clone: Other nucleotide sequences from this sample produce the same CDR3. The chain combines TRBV9 with TRBJ2-2; TRBD1 matches at 10 bases. Germline V gene lookup returns CDR1 SGDLS and CDR2 YYNGEE. This CDR3 has 15 residues. After removal of 2 bases from V and 5 bases from J, the junction contained 3 bases not matched to a gene. In DNA form, the CDR3 reads TGTGCCAGCAGCGTGGACAGGGGGTATACCGGGGAGCTGTTTTTT. It translates to CASSVDRGYTGELFF.

V and J are TRBV5-6 and TRBJ1-4; a possible D gene is TRBD1 (5 bases). Germline loops: CDR1 SGHDT, CDR2 YYEEEE. This CDR3 has 15 amino acids. V was pared by 1 base and J by 0 bases, with 7 bases between. The CDR3 nucleotides read TGTGCCAGCAGCTTGCAGGGCGCAACTAATGAAAAACTGTTTTTT. It translates to CASSLQGATNEKLFF.

The J gene is TRBJ2-5, the V gene TRBV24-1; possibly TRBD2 for D (7 bases). CDR3 length: 15 residues. V was shortened by 4 bases and J by 4 bases, with 15 bases between the two germline ends. CDR1 and CDR2 (germline): KGHDR, SFDVKD. For the CDR3, the DNA is TGTGCCACCAGTGAGGGGGGAGGGGGTTCAGAGACCCAGTACTTC. This encodes CATSEGGGGSETQYF.

V gene TRBV4-1 combines with J gene TRBJ2-7, with D possibly matching TRBD1 (7 bases). V lost 5 bases and J lost 5, with 16 bases in between. CDR1 and CDR2 from the germline V gene are MGHRA and YSYEKL. This CDR3 region has 14 residues. The DNA for the CDR3 is TGCGCCAGCAGCAAGGGACAGTGGAGGGACGAGCAGTACTTC. Encoded protein: CASSKGQWRDEQYF.

V and J are TRBV11-2 and TRBJ2-7; 10 bases match TRBD1. The junction had 11 bases not matched to a gene; V was cut back by 6 bases and J by 0 bases. Germline V gene data show CDR1 as SGHAT and CDR2 as FQNNGV. This CDR3 has 17 amino acids. CDR3 sequence reads: CASRTPGQGPFSYEQYF. The CDR3 DNA sequence: TGTGCCAGCAGAACTCCGGGACAGGGGCCTTTCTCCTACGAGCAGTACTTC.

The chain uses TRBV6-5 and TRBJ1-2; no clear D. The CDR3 is 15 residues long. Trimming stripped 2 bases from V and 1 base from J, with 11 bases between. CDR1 MNHEY and CDR2 SVGAGI come from the germline V gene. The CDR3 DNA follows: TGTGCCAGCAGTTACGGATTATCGGGTAACTATGGCTACACCTTC. Amino acid sequence: CASSYGLSGNYGYTF.

The genes are TRBV5-4 and TRBJ2-1, with 7 bases matching TRBD2. The germline V gene has CDR1 SGHNT and CDR2 YYREEE (reference sequence). The CDR3 has 15 amino acids. Trimming at V came to 3 bases and at J to 2 bases, leaving 5 bases not matched to a gene. In DNA, the CDR3 is TGTGCCAGCAGCTCCCGACTAGCTGCCTACAATGAGCAGTTCTTC. Amino acid sequence: CASSSRLAAYNEQFF.

The chain uses TRBV5-5 and TRBJ2-1, with a weak D call TRBD1 (6 bases). The germline V gene encodes CDR1 SGHKS and CDR2 YYEKEE (reference sequence). V lost 4 bases and J 0 bases, leaving 14 bases between the germline ends. The length of the CDR3 is 16 residues. The CDR3 region has the DNA TGTGCCAGCAGCCCCCCTGGGACACCCTCCTACAATGAGCAGTTCTTC. It yields the protein CASSPPGTPSYNEQFF.

In this sample, this clone turned up once. This chain uses TRBV7-2 with TRBJ2-7, with TRBD2 matching 7 bases. The V gene end was trimmed by 5 bases and the J gene end by 0 bases; junction bases not matched to a gene: 7. The germline gives CDR1 SGHTA, CDR2 FQGNSA. The CDR3 is 15 amino acids. The CDR3 nucleotides read TGTGCCAGCAGCCCCGTCTGGGGGGGCTCCTACGAGCAGTACTTC. This sequence encodes CASSPVWGGSYEQYF. Supplemented by reference TRBV7-2 and TRBJ2-7, the full variable domain reads GAGVSQSPSNKVTEKGKDVELRCDPISGHTALYWYRQSLGQGLEFLIYFQGNSAPDKSGLPSDRFSAERTGGSVSTLTIQRTQQEDSAVYLCASSPVWGGSYEQYFGPGTRLTVT.

The V gene is TRBV5-4, the J gene TRBJ2-3; 8 bases align to TRBD1. V dropped 5 bases and J dropped 4; count of bases not matched to a gene: 6. From germline, CDR1 is SGHNT and CDR2 YYREEE (reference sequence). The CDR3 spans 14 residues. The DNA for the CDR3 is TGTGCCAGCAGGACGGACAGGGATCCAGATACGCAGTATTTT. Residues: CASRTDRDPDTQYF.

The chain carries TRBV6-2 or TRBV6-3 and TRBJ1-1; 8 nucleotides line up with TRBD1. CDR3 length: 13 amino acids. V shed 5 bases, J shed 6 bases, and the junction held 5 bases outside the gene matches. Germline V gene lookup returns CDR1 MNHEY and CDR2 SVGEGT. CDR3 residues: CASSQAQGAEAFF. CDR3 in DNA: TGTGCCAGCAGTCAGGCACAGGGGGCTGAAGCTTTCTTT.

This chain connects TRBV7-2 to TRBJ2-5; D remains ambiguous. The germline V gene encodes CDR1 SGHTA and CDR2 FQGNSA. This CDR3 has 14 residues. V dropped 1 base and J dropped 4 bases, with 10 bases sitting between them. CDR3 amino acids: CASSLGDTRETQYF. The CDR3 DNA follows: TGTGCCAGCAGCTTAGGAGACACCAGAGAGACCCAGTACTTC.

V usage is TRBV7-8 and J usage is TRBJ1-2; D perhaps matches TRBD1 (5 bases). Trimming took off 2 bases at V and 4 bases at J, with 14 bases between the two ends. The V gene's germline CDR1 is SGHVS and CDR2 FQNEAQ. The CDR3 loop spans 15 amino acids. The CDR3 is CASSLMAGTSYGYTF. The CDR3 region has the DNA TGTGCCAGCAGCTTAATGGCCGGGACTTCCTATGGCTACACCTTC.

The CDR3 region has the DNA TGTGCCAGCAGCCTGACTAGCGTTAAAAACATTCAGTACTTC. As protein: CASSLTSVKNIQYF. The chain is built from TRBV7-2 and TRBJ2-4; 8 bases agree with TRBD2. The CDR3 consists of 14 residues. From germline, CDR1 is SGHTA and CDR2 FQGNSA. J gave up 4 bases and V 5 bases, and 4 bases lay outside the gene matches.

The chain carries TRBV12-5 and TRBJ1-4; 12 bases map to TRBD1. CDR3 length: 16 amino acids. Germline lookup yields CDR1 LGHNT and CDR2 FRNRAP. V was clipped by 6 bases and J by 2 bases; unmatched bases: 4. CDR3 sequence reads: CASGRGQGATNEKLFF. The CDR3 coding sequence is TGTGCTAGTGGCAGGGGACAGGGGGCTACTAATGAAAAACTGTTTTTT.

Concerning this clone: In the same sample, other DNA sequences code for this CDR3. This chain connects TRBV5-1 to TRBJ2-3, with 11 bases identical to TRBD2. The CDR3 totals 16 residues. CDR1 SGHRS and CDR2 YFSETQ come from the germline V gene. V shed 4 bases, J shed 0 bases, and the junction held 4 bases outside the gene matches. CDR3 coding DNA: TGCGCCAGCAGCCTGGGACTAGCGGAGAGCACAGATACGCAGTATTTT. Amino acids: CASSLGLAESTDTQYF.

V is TRBV9 and J is TRBJ1-6, with 10 positions matching TRBD1. In germline, CDR1 is SGDLS, CDR2 YYNGEE. This CDR3 spans 15 amino acids. Losses at the gene ends were 3 bases for V and 8 bases for J; bases not matched to a gene: 5. The CDR3 sequence is CASSARGTGDSPLHF. CDR3 coding DNA: TGTGCCAGCAGCGCCCGAGGGACAGGGGATTCACCCCTCCACTTT.

This chain uses TRBV24-1 with TRBJ2-1; 8 positions match TRBD2. The CDR3 spans 14 residues. Unmatched junction bases numbered 6, after V lost 6 bases and J lost 6 bases. Germline lookup yields CDR1 KGHDR and CDR2 SFDVKD. CDR3 sequence reads: CATSPGGPGNEQFF. In nucleotides, the CDR3 is TGTGCCACCAGTCCGGGGGGGCCAGGCAATGAGCAGTTCTTC.

The V and J genes are TRBV6-2 or TRBV6-3 and TRBJ1-5, with D possibly being TRBD1 (6 bases). This CDR3 is 14 amino acids long. CDR1 and CDR2 from the germline V gene are MNHEY and SVGEGT. V lost 5 bases to trimming and J lost 5 bases, with 13 bases between them. CDR3 residues: CASSVGQTYQPQHF. The DNA for the CDR3 is TGTGCCAGCAGTGTCGGACAGACATATCAGCCCCAGCATTTT.